This TCR beta chain was recorded in a study of CD8+ T cells in alopecia areata. Study summary: Severity of treated patients was scored by affected scalp percentage.

cDNA reverse transcribed from extracted RNA served as the sequencing template. Data came from immunoSEQ multiplex PCR; TCRdb stores just in-frame clones and leaves some out. This sample yields 130,000 to 150,000 clones, of which about four fifths are seen a single time; approximately 25% belongs to the top ten. Treatment denoted: oral pan-JAK inhibitor, 5-10 mg twice daily. Sorted out of PBMCs were CD4+ T cells and CD8+ T cells. Notes on this clone: Its antigen remains unidentified.

The germline gives CDR1 SGDLS, CDR2 YYNGEE. Between the trimmed V and J ends, which lost 5 bases and 1 base, there was a span of 10 bases. The CDR3 extends over 14 amino acids. Study-wide points: Scalp clonality and expanded CD8+ clones among the top 100 were significantly decreased by tofacitinib.

This specimen was CD8+ T cells sorted from blood, taken at week 4, from a patient treated with tofacitinib. The receptor's source is a human donor with alopecia areata. The chain employs TRBV9 and TRBJ2-1; the D gene is possibly TRBD1 (5 bases). The CDR3 region has the DNA TGTGCCAGCAGTACAGGCGTATCCTACAATGAGCAGTTCTTC. Translating it yields CASSTGVSYNEQFF.